Each of the 13 T cell receptor beta chains below was sequenced from the same sample in a study of cytomegalovirus exposure and HLA in healthy donors. PCR employed 60 Vbeta and 13 Jbeta primers. Repertoires were generated with immunoSEQ multiplex PCR, while TCRdb's copy carries only in-frame clones and drops some. The table records some 200,000 clones, roughly 80% of them present only once. Material for sequencing was PBMCs. These receptors were collected from a female donor in good health and CMV-seronegative.

The V call is TRBV15, the J call TRBJ2-7; 12 nucleotides match TRBD2. CDR1 and CDR2 from the germline V gene are LNHNV and YYDKDF (reference sequence). The trim removed 1 base at V and 4 bases at J, leaving 5 bases unmatched. CDR3 length: 16 residues. CDR3 amino acids: CATSRAGTSGLYEQYF. In DNA, the CDR3 is TGTGCCACCAGCAGAGCCGGGACTAGCGGGCTATACGAGCAGTACTTC.

The chain couples TRBV13 to TRBJ2-7; 9 bases map to TRBD1. Germline trimming cut 9 bases from V and 3 bases from J; bases unmatched to any gene: 6. Per the germline V gene, CDR1 is PRHDT and CDR2 is FYEKMQ (reference sequence). The CDR3 spans 13 residues. CDR3 protein: CASRTGEGYEQYF. The DNA of the CDR3 is TGTGCCAGTCGGACAGGGGAGGGCTACGAGCAGTACTTC.

The chain carries TRBV29-1 and TRBJ1-3; tentative D call: TRBD1 (6 bases). From germline, CDR1 is SQVTM and CDR2 ANQGSEA. Trimming pared 7 bases from V and 3 bases from J, leaving 13 bases between. The CDR3 contains 13 residues. The CDR3, as DNA: TGCAGCGCCGCACAGGGAAATGGAAACACCATATATTTT. Residues: CSAAQGNGNTIYF.

This chain joins TRBV29-1 and TRBJ1-1, with TRBD1 matching 10 bases. CDR3 size: 14 residues. With V trimmed by 7 bases and J by 7 bases, 12 bases remained unmatched. Per the germline V gene, CDR1 is SQVTM and CDR2 is ANQGSEA. The CDR3 protein is CSGRQGAKSGEAFF. Here the CDR3 DNA reads TGCAGCGGACGACAGGGGGCGAAATCTGGTGAAGCTTTCTTT.

The chain carries TRBV18 and TRBJ1-1; 10 nucleotides agree with TRBD1. Per the germline V gene, CDR1 is KGHSH and CDR2 is LQKENI. The V gene end was trimmed by 1 base and the J gene end by 4 bases; junction bases not matched to a gene: 6. This CDR3 has 16 residues. CDR3 amino acids: CASSPRQGARVTEAFF. The CDR3 bases are TGTGCCAGCTCACCACGACAGGGGGCGAGGGTCACTGAAGCTTTCTTT.

This rearrangement joins TRBV5-5 to TRBJ2-1; 12 positions match TRBD2. Germline assignment: CDR1 SGHKS and CDR2 YYEKEE (reference sequence). The CDR3 covers 15 residues. J was trimmed by 3 bases and V by 4 bases; bases with no gene match: 2. The CDR3 nucleotides read TGTGCCAGCAGCGAACTAGCGGGGGGCTACAATGAGCAGTTCTTC. Protein: CASSELAGGYNEQFF.

The gene calls are TRBV6-6 and TRBJ2-3, with 12 bases matching TRBD2. V lost 4 bases to trimming and J lost 4 bases; unmatched junction nucleotides: 3. The germline gives CDR1 MNHNY, CDR2 SVGAGI (reference sequence). The CDR3 runs 15 residues. In DNA, the CDR3 is TGTGCCAGCAGTTTGACTAGCGGGGGACCAGATACGCAGTATTTT. Its protein is CASSLTSGGPDTQYF.

The chain recombines TRBV28 with TRBJ1-2; the match to TRBD1 covers 8 bases. Losses at the gene ends were 4 bases for V and 8 bases for J; bases not matched to a gene: 12. The CDR3 extends over 15 amino acids. CDR1 and CDR2 (germline): MDHEN, SYDVKM. The CDR3 is CASSSGPQGARGYTF. The CDR3 nucleotides read TGTGCCAGCAGTTCCGGTCCCCAGGGGGCGCGGGGCTACACCTTC.

The genes are TRBV6-6 and TRBJ2-3; TRBD1 matches 12 bases. Germline CDR1 reads MNHNY; CDR2 reads SVGAGI (reference sequence). With V trimmed by 0 bases and J by 4 bases, 2 bases remained unmatched. The CDR3 totals 16 residues. DNA for the CDR3: TGTGCCAGCAGTTACTCCGGGACAGGGGGCGCAGATACGCAGTATTTT. Translated, it gives CASSYSGTGGADTQYF.

The chain has TRBV7-9 and TRBJ1-1; D not certain. Germline lookup yields CDR1 SEHNR and CDR2 FQNEAQ (reference sequence). V dropped 1 base and J dropped 5 bases, with 14 bases sitting between them. The CDR3 sequence is 15 residues long. Here the CDR3 DNA reads TGTGCCAGCAGCTTAGAGATGGGAGAGGGAACTGAAGCTTTCTTT. Its protein product is CASSLEMGEGTEAFF. Supplemented by reference TRBV7-9 and TRBJ1-1, the full variable domain reads DTGVSQNPRHKITKRGQNVTFRCDPISEHNRLYWYRQTLGQGPEFLTYFQNEAQLEKSRLLSDRFSAERPKGSFSTLEIQRTEQGDSAMYLCASSLEMGEGTEAFFGQGTRLTVV.

The chain employs TRBV11-2 and TRBJ1-1; TRBD1 agrees at 11 bases. Germline V gene sequence: CDR1 SGHAT, CDR2 FQNNGV. J was trimmed by 4 bases and V by 4 bases; bases with no gene match: 5. The CDR3 runs to 15 residues. The CDR3 DNA reads as TGTGCCAGCAGCTCTCGGACAGGGGGCACCACTGAAGCTTTCTTT. Translation gives CASSSRTGGTTEAFF.

The V gene is TRBV6-6, the J gene TRBJ2-5, with TRBD1 matching 7 bases. The V gene's germline CDR1 is MNHNY and CDR2 SVGAGI (reference sequence). The CDR3 is 14 amino acids. Germline trimming cut 6 bases from V and 1 base from J; bases unmatched to any gene: 5. The CDR3 sequence is CASSKQGSQETQYF. The CDR3 DNA follows: TGTGCCAGCAGCAAACAGGGGTCCCAAGAGACCCAGTACTTC.

The CDR3 sequence: CASRAGNTIYF. CDR3 coding DNA: TGTGCCAGCAGGGCCGGAAACACCATATATTTT. This chain uses TRBV5-6 with TRBJ1-3; D gene uncertain. V was clipped by 5 bases and J by 4 bases, with 4 bases between them. The CDR3 loop spans 11 amino acids. Germline V gene lookup returns CDR1 SGHDT and CDR2 YYEEEE.